This TCR beta chain was found in a study of T-cell reconstitution after alpha-beta-depleted transplantation in children. The study, taken as a whole, reports: There were some patients whose high TCRbeta diversity at day 60 came from surviving recipient T cells and thymic progenitors. T-cell numbers and diversity, one year after transplant, stemmed largely from T cells that were newly produced. Expanded graft clones numbering several hundred reportedly gave rise to alpha-beta T cells about two months after transplant.

Regarding this clonotype: Its antigen is as yet unknown.

A TCRbeta library incorporating unique molecular identifiers was prepared. TCRdb re-derived calls from the PCR reads in MiXCR, one entry per CDR3 protein. The repertoire consists of hundreds of thousands of distinct CDR3 sequences, with 13% occurring once and the leading ten covering over 2%. The germline CDR1 and CDR2 sequences are KGHDR and SFDVKD. This CDR3 contains 15 residues. V dropped 4 bases and J dropped 2; count of bases not matched to a gene: 5. The sample in question was PBMCs, mostly from graft donor cells, obtained 360 days after TCRalphabeta/CD19-depleted stem cell transplant. This chain links TRBV24-1 with TRBJ2-3; 7 nucleotides agree with TRBD1. This receptor was obtained from a male patient aged 10-17 years who had a stem cell transplant for acute myeloid leukemia, so the T cells may come from the graft donor. The CDR3 sequence: CATSEGGPLTDTQYF. Written as DNA, the CDR3 is TGTGCCACCAGTGAAGGGGGCCCTCTCACAGATACGCAGTATTTT.